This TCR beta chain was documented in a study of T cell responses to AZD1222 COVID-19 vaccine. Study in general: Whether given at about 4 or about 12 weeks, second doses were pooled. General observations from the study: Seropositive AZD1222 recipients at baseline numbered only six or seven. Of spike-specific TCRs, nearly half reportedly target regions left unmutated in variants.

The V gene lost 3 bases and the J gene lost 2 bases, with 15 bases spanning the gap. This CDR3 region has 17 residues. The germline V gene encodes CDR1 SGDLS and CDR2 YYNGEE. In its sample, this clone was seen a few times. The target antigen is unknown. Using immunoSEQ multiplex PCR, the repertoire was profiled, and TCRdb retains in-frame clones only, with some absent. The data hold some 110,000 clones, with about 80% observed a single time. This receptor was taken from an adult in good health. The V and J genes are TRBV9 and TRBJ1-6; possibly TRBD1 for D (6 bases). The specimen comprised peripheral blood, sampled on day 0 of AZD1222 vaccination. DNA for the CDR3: TGTGCCAGCAGCGCTCAAGGGGGATCGACCTATAATTCACCCCTCCACTTT. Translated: CASSAQGGSTYNSPLHF.